This TCR beta chain was sequenced during a study of T cells after yellow fever vaccination. Study-wide context: With SMART-Seq v4 Ultra Low Input, the fractions containing low cell numbers were prepared.

Study results and limitations: Repertoires sorted by FACS could include abundant clonotypes that are contaminants from the bulk population.

Via MiXCR, TCRdb re-called the 5' RACE reads, giving one row per CDR3 protein. Of approximately 550,000 distinct CDR3 sequences listed, about a fifth are singletons. Remarks on this clonotype: Its antigen is unknown.

CDR3 size: 22 residues. V shed 1 base and J shed 2 bases, with 33 bases lying between them. Germline lookup yields CDR1 DFQATT and CDR2 SNEGSKA (reference sequence). This receptor was taken from a man younger than 45 who received the YFV17D yellow fever vaccine. The chain combines TRBV20-1 with TRBJ2-1; D possibly matches TRBD1 or TRBD2 (7 bases each). Sequenced here: PBMCs, sampled 15 days after the yellow fever booster vaccination. CDR3 protein: CSARAAPGVNRGGSGPYNEQFF. CDR3 sequence (DNA): TGCAGTGCTAGAGCCGCCCCGGGCGTGAACAGGGGCGGTAGCGGGCCCTACAATGAGCAGTTCTTC.